This entry lists 10 T cell receptor beta chains sequenced from one sample in a study of type 1 regulatory T cells. In TCRdb, the reads were re-called with MiXCR into one record per CDR3 protein. The sample records 80,000 to 100,000 distinct CDR3 sequences, less than 40% being singletons. The sample consisted of CD4+ T cells, either the whole sample or a sorted fraction (not recorded which). The receptors come from a human donor in good health.

The chain joins TRBV13 to TRBJ1-1; D unresolved. Germline assignment: CDR1 PRHDT and CDR2 FYEKMQ (reference sequence). The V gene lost 2 bases and the J gene lost 7 bases, with 11 bases spanning the gap. The CDR3 length is 13 residues. Here the CDR3 DNA reads TGTGCCAGCAGCTTACGCCGGGCGGATGAAGCTTTCTTT. This translates into CASSLRRADEAFF. Together with reference TRBV13 and TRBJ1-1, the CDR3 gives the full variable domain: AAGVIQSPRHLIKEKRETATLKCYPIPRHDTVYWYQQGPGQDPQFLISFYEKMQSDKGSIPDRFSAQQFSDYHSELNMSSLELGDSALYFCASSLRRADEAFFGQGTRLTVV.

This clonotype was seen more than once but under ten times. The chain joins TRBV29-1 to TRBJ2-7; D remains ambiguous. The germline gives CDR1 SQVTM, CDR2 ANQGSEA. CDR3 size: 10 residues. V was cut by 0 bases and J by 5 bases, with 2 bases left in between. The CDR3 loop reads CSVEDNEQYF. The CDR3 nucleotides read TGCAGCGTTGAAGATAACGAGCAGTACTTC.

This clonotype appeared once. The chain has TRBV10-3 and TRBJ2-3, with D uncertain. The germline V gene encodes CDR1 ENHRY and CDR2 SYGVKD. The CDR3 contains 13 residues. Trimming removed 3 bases from V and 4 bases from J, with 8 bases in between. The CDR3, as DNA: TGTGCCATCAGTGATAAGGGTTCAGATACGCAGTATTTT. It translates to CAISDKGSDTQYF.

The chain combines TRBV10-1 with TRBJ2-5; 15 positions agree with TRBD2. CDR1 is WNHNN, CDR2 SYGVQD, per germline (reference sequence). The CDR3 is 16 amino acids. J lost 3 bases, V lost 5 bases, and 4 bases had no gene match. The CDR3 reads CASSLGLAGGEETQYF. The CDR3, as DNA: TGCGCCAGCAGTCTCGGACTAGCGGGAGGGGAAGAGACCCAGTACTTC.

This clonotype was seen only a few times. The chain is built from TRBV6-1 and TRBJ2-7; a weak D match, TRBD2 (6 bases). The CDR3 has 16 residues. CDR1 is MNHNS, CDR2 SASEGT, per germline. Trimming pared 0 bases from V and 3 bases from J, leaving 15 bases between. CDR3 sequence reads: CASSEAVAGRRYEQYF. The CDR3 DNA is TGTGCCAGCAGTGAAGCGGTTGCGGGGAGACGCTACGAGCAGTACTTC.

This chain joins TRBV10-2 and TRBJ2-5; 11 nucleotides match TRBD2. This CDR3 is 15 amino acids long. The V and J ends lost 3 bases and 2 bases, in that order; junction bases with no gene match: 2. Germline loops: CDR1 WSHSY, CDR2 SAAADI. For the CDR3, the DNA is TGCGCCAGCAGTGAAACTAGCGGGGGTCAAGAGACCCAGTACTTC. It specifies CASSETSGGQETQYF.

This clonotype came up a few times. CDR3 region: CASSMSAGQPQHF. In DNA form, the CDR3 reads TGTGCCAGTAGTATGTCCGCGGGACAGCCCCAGCATTTT. This chain links TRBV19 with TRBJ1-5; D gene ambiguous. In germline, CDR1 is LNHDA, CDR2 SQIVND (reference sequence). This CDR3 spans 13 amino acids. V was trimmed by 3 bases and J by 7 bases, leaving 10 bases between them.

This chain links TRBV5-1 with TRBJ2-5; D not resolved. Germline CDR1 and CDR2: SGHRS and YFSETQ. This CDR3 is 14 amino acids long. Trimming cost V 6 bases and J 5 bases, with 17 bases left between them. The CDR3 here is CASKETEIRETQYF. CDR3 nucleotide sequence: TGCGCCAGCAAGGAGACGGAAATCAGGGAGACCCAGTACTTC. The full variable domain, completed using reference TRBV5-1 and TRBJ2-5, is KAGVTQTPRYLIKTRGQQVTLSCSPISGHRSVSWYQQTPGQGLQFLFEYFSETQRNKGNFPGRFSGRQFSNSRSEMNVSTLELGDSALYLCASKETEIRETQYFGPGTRLLVL.

This chain connects TRBV5-1 to TRBJ2-5; D may be TRBD1 or TRBD2 (5 bases each). Germline lookup yields CDR1 SGHRS and CDR2 YFSETQ. This CDR3 has 15 amino acids. With 0 bases removed from V and 4 bases from J, the gap between germline ends came to 13 bases. CDR3 residues: CASSLEWGAGETQYF. CDR3 coding DNA: TGCGCCAGCAGCTTGGAATGGGGCGCGGGAGAGACCCAGTACTTC. Using reference TRBV5-1 and TRBJ2-5 for the parts outside the CDR3, the full variable domain is KAGVTQTPRYLIKTRGQQVTLSCSPISGHRSVSWYQQTPGQGLQFLFEYFSETQRNKGNFPGRFSGRQFSNSRSEMNVSTLELGDSALYLCASSLEWGAGETQYFGPGTRLLVL.

The rearrangement links TRBV7-9 to TRBJ2-5, with D possibly matching TRBD1 (6 bases). With 5 bases removed from V and 2 bases from J, the gap between germline ends came to 12 bases. The CDR3 loop spans 14 amino acids. Germline V gives CDR1 SEHNR, CDR2 FQNEAQ (reference sequence). The CDR3 here is CASSHSRGQETQYF. CDR3 DNA: TGTGCCAGCAGCCACTCGAGGGGGCAAGAGACCCAGTACTTC.